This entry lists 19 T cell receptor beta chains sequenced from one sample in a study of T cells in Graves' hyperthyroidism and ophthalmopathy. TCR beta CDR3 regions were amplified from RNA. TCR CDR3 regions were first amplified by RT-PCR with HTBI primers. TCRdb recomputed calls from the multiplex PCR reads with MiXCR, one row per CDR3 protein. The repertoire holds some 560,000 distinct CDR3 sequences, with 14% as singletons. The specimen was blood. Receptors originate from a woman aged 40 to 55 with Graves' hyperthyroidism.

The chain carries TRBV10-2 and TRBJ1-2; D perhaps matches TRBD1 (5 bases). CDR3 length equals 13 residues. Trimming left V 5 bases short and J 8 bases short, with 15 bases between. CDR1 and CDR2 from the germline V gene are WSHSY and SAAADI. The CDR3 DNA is TGCGCCAGCAGTCTAGACAGCGCCTACGGCTACACCTTC. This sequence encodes CASSLDSAYGYTF.

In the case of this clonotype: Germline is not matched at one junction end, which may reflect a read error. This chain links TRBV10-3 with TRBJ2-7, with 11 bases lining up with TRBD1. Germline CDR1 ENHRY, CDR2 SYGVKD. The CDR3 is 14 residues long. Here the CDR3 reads CASAGTGGRNERYF. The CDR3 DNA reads TGTGCCAGTGCCGGGACAGGGGGTAGAAACGAGCGGTACTTC.

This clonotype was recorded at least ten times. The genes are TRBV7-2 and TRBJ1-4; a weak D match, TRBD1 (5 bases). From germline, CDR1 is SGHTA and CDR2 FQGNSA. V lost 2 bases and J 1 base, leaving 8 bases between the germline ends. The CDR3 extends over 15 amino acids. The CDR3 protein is CASSLLGVTNEKLFF. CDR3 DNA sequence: TGTGCCAGCAGCTTATTAGGGGTAACTAATGAAAAACTGTTTTTT.

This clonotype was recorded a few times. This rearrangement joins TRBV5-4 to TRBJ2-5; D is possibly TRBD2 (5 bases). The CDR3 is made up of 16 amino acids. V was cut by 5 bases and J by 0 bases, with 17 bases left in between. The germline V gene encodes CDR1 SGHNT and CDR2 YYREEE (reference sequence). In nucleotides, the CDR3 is TGTGCCAGCAGTCCTCGTAGCGCGGGCAACCAAGAGACCCAGTACTTC. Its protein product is CASSPRSAGNQETQYF. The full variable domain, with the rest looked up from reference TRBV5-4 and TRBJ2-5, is ETGVTQSPTHLIKTRGQQVTLRCSSQSGHNTVSWYQQALGQGPQFIFQYYREEENGRGNFPPRFSGLQFPNYSSELNVNALELDDSALYLCASSPRSAGNQETQYFGPGTRLLVL.

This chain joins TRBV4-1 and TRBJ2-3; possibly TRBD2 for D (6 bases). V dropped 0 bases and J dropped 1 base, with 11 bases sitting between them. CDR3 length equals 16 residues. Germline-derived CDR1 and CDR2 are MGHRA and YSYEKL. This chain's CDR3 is CASSQDPGAGTDTQYF. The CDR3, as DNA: TGCGCCAGCAGCCAAGATCCGGGAGCGGGCACAGATACGCAGTATTTT.

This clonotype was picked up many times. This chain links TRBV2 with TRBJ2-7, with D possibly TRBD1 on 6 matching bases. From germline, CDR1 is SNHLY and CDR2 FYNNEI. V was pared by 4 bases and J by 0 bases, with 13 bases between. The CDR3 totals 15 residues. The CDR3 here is CASSGEGVSSYEQYF. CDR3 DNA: TGTGCCAGCAGTGGCGAGGGGGTTAGCTCCTACGAGCAGTACTTC. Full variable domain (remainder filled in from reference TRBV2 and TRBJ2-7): EPEVTQTPSHQVTQMGQEVILRCVPISNHLYFYWYRQILGQKVEFLVSFYNNEISEKSEIFDDQFSVERPDGSNFTLKIRSTKLEDSAMYFCASSGEGVSSYEQYFGPGTRLTVT.

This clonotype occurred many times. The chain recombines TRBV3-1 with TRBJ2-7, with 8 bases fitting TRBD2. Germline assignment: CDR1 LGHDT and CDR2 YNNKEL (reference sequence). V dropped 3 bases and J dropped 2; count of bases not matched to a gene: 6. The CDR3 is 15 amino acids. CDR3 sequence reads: CASSQNSGTPYEQYF. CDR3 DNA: TGTGCCAGCAGCCAGAATAGCGGGACCCCCTACGAGCAGTACTTC.

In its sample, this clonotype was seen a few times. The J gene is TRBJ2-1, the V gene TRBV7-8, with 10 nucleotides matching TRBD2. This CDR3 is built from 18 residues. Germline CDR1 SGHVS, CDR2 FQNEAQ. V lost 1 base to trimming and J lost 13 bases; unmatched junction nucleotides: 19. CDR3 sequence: CASSLVASGSASYNGQFF. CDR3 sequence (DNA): TGTGCCAGCAGCTTAGTGGCTAGCGGGAGTGCCTCCTACAATGGCCAGTTCTTC.

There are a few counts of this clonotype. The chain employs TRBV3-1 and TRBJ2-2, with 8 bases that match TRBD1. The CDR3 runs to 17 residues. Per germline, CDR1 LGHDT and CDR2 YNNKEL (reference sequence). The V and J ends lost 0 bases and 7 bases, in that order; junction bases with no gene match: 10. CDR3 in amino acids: CASSQDLTGVKSGELFF. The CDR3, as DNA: TGTGCCAGCAGCCAAGATTTGACAGGGGTAAAGAGCGGGGAGCTGTTTTTT.

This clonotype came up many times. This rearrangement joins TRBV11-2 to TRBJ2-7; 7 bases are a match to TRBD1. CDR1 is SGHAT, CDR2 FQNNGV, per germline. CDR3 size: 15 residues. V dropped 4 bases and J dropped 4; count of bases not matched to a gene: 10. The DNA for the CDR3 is TGTGCCAGCAGCTCCTCGACAGGGAAGGAGTACGAGCAGTACTTC. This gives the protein CASSSSTGKEYEQYF.

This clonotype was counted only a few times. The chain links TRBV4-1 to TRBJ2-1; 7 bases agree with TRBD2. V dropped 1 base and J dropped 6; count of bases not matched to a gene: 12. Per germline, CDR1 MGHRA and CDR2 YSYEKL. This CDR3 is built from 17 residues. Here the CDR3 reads CASSQVILGGRANEQFF. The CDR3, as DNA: TGCGCCAGCAGCCAAGTTATTTTGGGTGGGAGGGCCAATGAGCAGTTCTTC.

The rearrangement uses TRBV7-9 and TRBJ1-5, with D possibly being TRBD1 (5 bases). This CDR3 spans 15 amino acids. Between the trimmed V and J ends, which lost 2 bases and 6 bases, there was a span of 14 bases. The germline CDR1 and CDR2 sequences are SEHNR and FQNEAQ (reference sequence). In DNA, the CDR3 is TGTGCCAGCAGCTTAAGTCAGGGTGACGGTCAGCCCCAGCATTTT. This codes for CASSLSQGDGQPQHF.

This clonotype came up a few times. The chain's CDR3 is CSARMPGGTGELFF. In nucleotides, the CDR3 is TGCAGTGCTAGAATGCCCGGGGGCACCGGGGAGCTGTTTTTT. The genes are TRBV20-1 and TRBJ2-2; D is perhaps TRBD2 (6 bases). Germline V gene data show CDR1 as DFQATT and CDR2 as SNEGSKA (reference sequence). The CDR3 runs to 14 residues. V lost 2 bases and J 4 bases, leaving 11 bases between the germline ends.

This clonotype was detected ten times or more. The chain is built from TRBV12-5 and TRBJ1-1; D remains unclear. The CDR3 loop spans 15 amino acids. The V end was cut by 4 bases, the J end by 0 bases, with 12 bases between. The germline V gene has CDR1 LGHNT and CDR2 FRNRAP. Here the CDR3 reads CASGSQLLMNTEAFF. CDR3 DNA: TGTGCTAGTGGTTCGCAGCTACTCATGAACACTGAAGCTTTCTTT.

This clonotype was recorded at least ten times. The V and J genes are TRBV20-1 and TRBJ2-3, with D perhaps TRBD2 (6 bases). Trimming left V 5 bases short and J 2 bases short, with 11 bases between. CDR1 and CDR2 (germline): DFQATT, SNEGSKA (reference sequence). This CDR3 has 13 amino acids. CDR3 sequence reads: CSARDSTTDTQYF. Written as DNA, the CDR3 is TGCAGTGCTCGGGACTCTACCACAGATACGCAGTATTTT.

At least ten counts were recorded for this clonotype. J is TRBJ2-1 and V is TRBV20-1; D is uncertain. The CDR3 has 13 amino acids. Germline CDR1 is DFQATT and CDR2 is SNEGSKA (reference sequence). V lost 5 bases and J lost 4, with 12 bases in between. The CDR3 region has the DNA TGCAGTGCTCCGTTCCGGTTATACAATGAGCAGTTCTTC. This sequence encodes CSAPFRLYNEQFF.

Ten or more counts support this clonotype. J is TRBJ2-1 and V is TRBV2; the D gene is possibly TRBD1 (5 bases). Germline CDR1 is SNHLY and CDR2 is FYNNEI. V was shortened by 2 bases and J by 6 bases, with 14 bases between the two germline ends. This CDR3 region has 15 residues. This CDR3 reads CASSELGLDGNEQFF. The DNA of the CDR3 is TGTGCCAGCAGTGAATTGGGGCTCGATGGCAATGAGCAGTTCTTC.

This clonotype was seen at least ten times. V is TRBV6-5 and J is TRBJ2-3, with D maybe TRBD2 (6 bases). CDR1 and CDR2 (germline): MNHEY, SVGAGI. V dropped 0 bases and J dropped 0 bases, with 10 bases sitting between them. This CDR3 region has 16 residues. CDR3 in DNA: TGTGCCAGCAGTTACTCGGGGGGAGCTAGCACAGATACGCAGTATTTT. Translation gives CASSYSGGASTDTQYF.

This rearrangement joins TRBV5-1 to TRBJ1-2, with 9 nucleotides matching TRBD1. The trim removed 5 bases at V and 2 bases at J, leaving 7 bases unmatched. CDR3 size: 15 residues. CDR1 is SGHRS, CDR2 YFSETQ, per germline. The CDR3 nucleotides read TGCGCCAGCAGGTCTACAGGGGGCGTGAACTATGGCTACACCTTC. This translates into CASRSTGGVNYGYTF. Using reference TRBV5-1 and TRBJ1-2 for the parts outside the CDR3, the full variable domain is KAGVTQTPRYLIKTRGQQVTLSCSPISGHRSVSWYQQTPGQGLQFLFEYFSETQRNKGNFPGRFSGRQFSNSRSEMNVSTLELGDSALYLCASRSTGGVNYGYTFGSGTRLTVV.